Presented here are 16 T cell receptor beta chains from one specimen sequenced in a study of monozygotic twins with inflammatory bowel disease. TCRdb processed the 5' RACE reads again and assigns one entry to each CDR3 protein, with no DNA. This sample carries fewer than 400,000 distinct CDR3 sequences, with over 5% going to the ten biggest clones. Input material: blood. The receptors derive from a human donor with ulcerative colitis or Crohn's disease, or a healthy co-twin of an affected twin (not recorded which).

The chain employs TRBV27 and TRBJ2-7; TCRdb returns TRBD2, unconfirmable since there is no DNA. Germline V gives CDR1 MNHEY, CDR2 SMNVEV (reference sequence). This CDR3 spans 17 amino acids. The CDR3 here is CASSYGRGALSSYEQYF.

This chain links TRBV5-1 with TRBJ1-1. Germline V gene sequence: CDR1 SGHRS, CDR2 YFSETQ. This CDR3 is built from 14 residues. The CDR3 region is CASSLTDGNTEAFF. The variable domain in full, with the rest retrieved from reference TRBV5-1 and TRBJ1-1, is KAGVTQTPRYLIKTRGQQVTLSCSPISGHRSVSWYQQTPGQGLQFLFEYFSETQRNKGNFPGRFSGRQFSNSRSEMNVSTLELGDSALYLCASSLTDGNTEAFFGQGTRLTVV.

This chain connects TRBV20-1 to TRBJ1-4. This CDR3 spans 15 amino acids. Germline values: CDR1 DFQATT, CDR2 SNEGSKA (reference sequence). The CDR3 sequence: CSARSVRALNEKLFF.

The J gene is TRBJ1-5, the V gene TRBV28; as DNA is missing, the TRBD1 call by TCRdb cannot be tested. Per the germline V gene, CDR1 is MDHEN and CDR2 is SYDVKM. This CDR3 region has 14 residues. The CDR3 reads CASSLGVRGSPQHF.

V is TRBV12-3 or TRBV12-4 and J is TRBJ2-7; TCRdb's assignment of TRBD1 cannot be checked, as there is no DNA. The CDR3 runs 15 residues. The CDR3 spells CASSFTWDSSYEQYF.

The chain couples TRBV12-3 or TRBV12-4 to TRBJ2-6; TCRdb indicates TRBD2, and absent DNA this call remains unverified. The CDR3 spans 15 residues. The CDR3 reads CASKIGRAGANVLTF.

The chain recombines TRBV20-1 with TRBJ2-7; the TCRdb D gene call, TRBD2, has no DNA to confirm it. Germline V gene sequence: CDR1 DFQATT, CDR2 SNEGSKA (reference sequence). The CDR3 contains 15 residues. The CDR3 loop reads CSAREGGVLGMGQYF.

This chain connects TRBV5-1 to TRBJ2-1. The germline V gene encodes CDR1 SGHRS and CDR2 YFSETQ. The CDR3 loop spans 13 amino acids. The CDR3 region is CASSGFSYNEQFF.

The rearrangement links TRBV29-1 to TRBJ2-1; TCRdb's D call, TRBD2, is unchecked because there is no DNA. This CDR3 region has 14 residues. The germline V gene encodes CDR1 SQVTM and CDR2 ANQGSEA. Here the CDR3 reads CSAEWDSFVNEQFF.

The chain employs TRBV5-4 and TRBJ1-4; TCRdb's D call of TRBD1 is untestable without DNA. Per the germline V gene, CDR1 is SGHNT and CDR2 is YYREEE (reference sequence). The CDR3 consists of 14 residues. CDR3 amino acids: CASSLDQTAEKLFF.

This sequence joins TRBV4-3 and TRBJ1-1; TCRdb outputs TRBD1, but without DNA this stays unchecked. The length of the CDR3 is 15 residues. CDR1 and CDR2 from the germline V gene are LGHNA and YSLEER. CDR3 sequence reads: CASSQDWRGLTEAFF.

The chain employs TRBV18 and TRBJ1-6. The CDR3 extends over 16 amino acids. Germline assignment: CDR1 KGHSH and CDR2 LQKENI. CDR3: CASSPLGDGYNSPLHF.

J is TRBJ1-1 and V is TRBV4-1; the D call of TRBD1 rests on TCRdb alone, since no DNA is present to check it. This CDR3 has 14 residues. Per the germline V gene, CDR1 is MGHRA and CDR2 is YSYEKL. CDR3 in amino acids: CASSRTGSYTEAFF.

The J gene is TRBJ1-2, the V gene TRBV28; no DNA is available, so the TRBD1 call from TCRdb remains unchecked. Germline CDR1 MDHEN, CDR2 SYDVKM. CDR3 size: 13 residues. The CDR3: CASSSGTWGGYTF.

This sequence joins TRBV28 and TRBJ2-5; TCRdb gives TRBD1 as the D gene, but with no DNA this cannot be confirmed. This CDR3 has 17 amino acids. The germline V gene has CDR1 MDHEN and CDR2 SYDVKM. The CDR3 spells CASSKWLNVGGRETQYF.

The chain carries TRBV28 and TRBJ1-1; with no DNA, the TCRdb D assignment of TRBD1 cannot be verified. CDR1 MDHEN and CDR2 SYDVKM come from the germline V gene. CDR3 length: 13 amino acids. CDR3 in amino acids: CASSFPPGQKAFF.